This TCR beta chain is drawn from a study of spatial heterogeneity in lung cancer. Overall study context: Consistent detection of more beta-chain than alpha-chain sequences was observed. In the raw reads, each unique TCR and UMI combination was present more than ten times on average.

Every individual TCR cDNA molecule carried its own unique molecular identifier, which allowed correction of PCR and sequencing errors. TCRdb re-called the 5' RACE reads through MiXCR, storing one row per CDR3 protein. Of fewer than 65,000 distinct CDR3 sequences in the sample, under 7.5% were seen once. This sample's time point: sample taken at primary tumor resection. Unsorted tumor, nontumor lung tissue or cryopreserved PBMC supplied the whole RNA. V lost 3 bases to trimming and J lost 8 bases, with 13 bases between them. The CDR3 sequence is 14 residues long. Germline lookup yields CDR1 SGHTA and CDR2 FQGTGA.

The starting material was PBMCs, obtained at surgery. V usage is TRBV7-3 and J usage is TRBJ1-4, with D possibly TRBD1 on 6 matching bases. The sequence was obtained from a female donor with early-stage non-small cell lung cancer. CDR3 protein: CASSLGAAGEKLFF. CDR3 in DNA: TGTGCCAGCAGCTTGGGGGCGGCGGGAGAAAAACTGTTTTTT.